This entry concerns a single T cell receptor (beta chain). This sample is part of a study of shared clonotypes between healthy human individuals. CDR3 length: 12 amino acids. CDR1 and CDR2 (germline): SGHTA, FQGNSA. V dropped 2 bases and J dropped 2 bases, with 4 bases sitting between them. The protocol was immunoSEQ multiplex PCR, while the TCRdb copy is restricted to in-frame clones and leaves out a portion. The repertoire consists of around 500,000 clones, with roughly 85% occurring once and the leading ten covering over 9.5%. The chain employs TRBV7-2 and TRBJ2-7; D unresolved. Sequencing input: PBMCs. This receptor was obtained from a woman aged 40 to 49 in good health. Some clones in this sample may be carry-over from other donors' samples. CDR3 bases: TGTGCCAGCAGCTTACAGCCCTACGAGCAGTACTTC. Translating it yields CASSLQPYEQYF.